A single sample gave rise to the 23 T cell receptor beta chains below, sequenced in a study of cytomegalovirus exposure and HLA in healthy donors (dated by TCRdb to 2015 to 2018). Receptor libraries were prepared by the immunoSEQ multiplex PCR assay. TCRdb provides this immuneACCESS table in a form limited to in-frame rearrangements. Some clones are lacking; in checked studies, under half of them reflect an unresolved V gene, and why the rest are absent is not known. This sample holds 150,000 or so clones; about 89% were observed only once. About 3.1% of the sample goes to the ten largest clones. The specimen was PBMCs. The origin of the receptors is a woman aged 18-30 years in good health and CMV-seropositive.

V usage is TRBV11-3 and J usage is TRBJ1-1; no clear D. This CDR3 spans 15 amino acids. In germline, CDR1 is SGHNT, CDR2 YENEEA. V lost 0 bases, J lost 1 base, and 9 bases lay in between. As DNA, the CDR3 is TGTGCCAGCAGCTTAGATATGTCAGGGAACACTGAAGCTTTCTTT. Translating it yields CASSLDMSGNTEAFF.

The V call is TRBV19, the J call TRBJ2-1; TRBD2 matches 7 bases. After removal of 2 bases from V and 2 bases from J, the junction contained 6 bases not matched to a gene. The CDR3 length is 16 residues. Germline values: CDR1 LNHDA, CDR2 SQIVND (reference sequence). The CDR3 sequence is CASSIFGGTTYNEQFF. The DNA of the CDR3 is TGTGCCAGTAGTATATTTGGGGGGACTACCTACAATGAGCAGTTCTTC.

The CDR3: CASSQGLSRSYNEQFF. The CDR3 DNA reads as TGTGCCAGCAGCCAAGGACTTTCTCGCTCCTACAATGAGCAGTTCTTC. The chain is built from TRBV4-2 and TRBJ2-1; unclear D gene. CDR3 length equals 16 residues. CDR1 and CDR2 (germline): LGHNA, YNFKEQ. Trimming took off 1 base at V and 0 bases at J, with 10 bases between the two ends.

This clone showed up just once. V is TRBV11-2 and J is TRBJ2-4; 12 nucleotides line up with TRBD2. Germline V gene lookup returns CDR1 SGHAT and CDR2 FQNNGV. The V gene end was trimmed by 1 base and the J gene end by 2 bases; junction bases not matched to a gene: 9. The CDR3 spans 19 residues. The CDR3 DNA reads TGTGCCAGCAGCTTAGCCGGGACTAGCGGGCAAGCCTCCAAAAACATTCAGTACTTC. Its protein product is CASSLAGTSGQASKNIQYF.

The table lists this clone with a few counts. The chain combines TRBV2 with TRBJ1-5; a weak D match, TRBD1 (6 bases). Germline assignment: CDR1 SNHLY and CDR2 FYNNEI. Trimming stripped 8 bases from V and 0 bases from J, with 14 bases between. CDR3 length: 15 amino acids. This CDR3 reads CASRAGANSNQPQHF. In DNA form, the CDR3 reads TGTGCCAGCCGCGCAGGGGCAAATAGCAATCAGCCCCAGCATTTT.

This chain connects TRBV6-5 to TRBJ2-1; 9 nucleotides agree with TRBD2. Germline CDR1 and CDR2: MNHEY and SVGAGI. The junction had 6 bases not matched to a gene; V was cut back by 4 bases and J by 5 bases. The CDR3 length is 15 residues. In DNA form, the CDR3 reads TGTGCCAGCAGTTTCAGTAGCGGGAGCAACAATGAGCAGTTCTTC. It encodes CASSFSSGSNNEQFF.

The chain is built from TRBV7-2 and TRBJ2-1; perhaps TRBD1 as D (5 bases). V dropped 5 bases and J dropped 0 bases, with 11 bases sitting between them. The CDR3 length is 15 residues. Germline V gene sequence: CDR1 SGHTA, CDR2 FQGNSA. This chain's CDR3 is CASSVTGSSYNEQFF. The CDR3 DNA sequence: TGTGCCAGCAGCGTAACAGGTAGCTCCTACAATGAGCAGTTCTTC.

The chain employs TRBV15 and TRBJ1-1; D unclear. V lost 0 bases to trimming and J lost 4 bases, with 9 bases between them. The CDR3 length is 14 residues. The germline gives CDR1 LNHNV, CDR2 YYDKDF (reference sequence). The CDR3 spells CATSREPGSTEAFF. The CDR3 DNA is TGTGCCACCAGCAGAGAACCCGGGAGCACTGAAGCTTTCTTT.

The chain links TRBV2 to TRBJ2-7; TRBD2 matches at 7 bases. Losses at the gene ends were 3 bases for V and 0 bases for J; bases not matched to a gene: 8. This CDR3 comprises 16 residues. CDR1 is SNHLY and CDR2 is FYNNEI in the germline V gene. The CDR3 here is CASSDLVAGGSYEQYF. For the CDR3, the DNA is TGTGCCAGCAGTGATTTGGTAGCGGGCGGCTCCTACGAGCAGTACTTC.

The CDR3 here is CASSFGEPRAETQYF. Here the CDR3 DNA reads TGTGCCAGCAGCTTTGGGGAGCCGCGGGCGGAAACCCAGTACTTC. V is TRBV11-3 and J is TRBJ2-5, with D perhaps matching TRBD2 (5 bases). CDR1 is SGHNT, CDR2 YENEEA, per germline. The V and J ends lost 3 bases and 8 bases respectively, with 19 bases between them. The CDR3 is 15 residues long.

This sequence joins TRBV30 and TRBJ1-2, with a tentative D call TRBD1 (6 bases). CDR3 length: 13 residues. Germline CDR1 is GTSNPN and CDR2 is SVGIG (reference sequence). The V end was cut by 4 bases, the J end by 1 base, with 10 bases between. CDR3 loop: CAWNRDINYGYTF. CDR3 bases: TGTGCCTGGAACCGGGACATTAACTATGGCTACACCTTC.

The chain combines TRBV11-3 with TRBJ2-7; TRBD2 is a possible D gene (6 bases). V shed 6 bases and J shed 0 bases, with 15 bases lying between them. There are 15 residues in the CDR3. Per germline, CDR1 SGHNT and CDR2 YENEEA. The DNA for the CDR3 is TGTGCCAGCAGTCAATGGGGGGTGGACTCCTACGAGCAGTACTTC. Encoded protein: CASSQWGVDSYEQYF.

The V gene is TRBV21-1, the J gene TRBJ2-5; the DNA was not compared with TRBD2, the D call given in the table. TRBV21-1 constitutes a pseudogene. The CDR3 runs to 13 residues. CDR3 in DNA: TGTGCCAGCAGCAAAGGGGGGGGAGAGACCCAGTACTTC. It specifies CASSKGGGETQYF.

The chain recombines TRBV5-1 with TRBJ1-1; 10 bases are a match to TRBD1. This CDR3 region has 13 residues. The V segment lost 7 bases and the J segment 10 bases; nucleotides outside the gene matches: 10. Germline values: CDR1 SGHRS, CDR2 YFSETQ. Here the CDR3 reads CASQSGQGRAAFF. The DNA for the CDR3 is TGCGCCAGCCAATCGGGACAGGGGCGCGCAGCTTTCTTT. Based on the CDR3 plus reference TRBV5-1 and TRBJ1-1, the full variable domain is KAGVTQTPRYLIKTRGQQVTLSCSPISGHRSVSWYQQTPGQGLQFLFEYFSETQRNKGNFPGRFSGRQFSNSRSEMNVSTLELGDSALYLCASQSGQGRAAFFGQGTRLTVV.

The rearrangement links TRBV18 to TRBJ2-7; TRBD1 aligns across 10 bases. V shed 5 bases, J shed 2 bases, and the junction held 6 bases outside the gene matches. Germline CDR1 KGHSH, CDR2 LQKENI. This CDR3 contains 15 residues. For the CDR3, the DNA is TGTGCCAGCTCATTCTCGGACAGGGGGACCTACGAGCAGTACTTC. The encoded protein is CASSFSDRGTYEQYF.

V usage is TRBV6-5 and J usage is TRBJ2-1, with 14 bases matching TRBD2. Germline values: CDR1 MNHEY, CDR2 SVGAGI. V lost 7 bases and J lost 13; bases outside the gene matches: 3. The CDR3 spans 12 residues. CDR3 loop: CASTGLAGGQFF. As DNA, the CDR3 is TGTGCCAGCACCGGACTAGCGGGAGGTCAGTTCTTC.

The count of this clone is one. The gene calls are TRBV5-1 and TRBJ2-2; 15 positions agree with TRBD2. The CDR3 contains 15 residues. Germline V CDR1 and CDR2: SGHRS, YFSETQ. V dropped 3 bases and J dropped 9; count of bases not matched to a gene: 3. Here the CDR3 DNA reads TGCGCCAGCAGCTGGACTAGCGGGAGGGCCCGGGAGCTGTTTTTT. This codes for CASSWTSGRARELFF.

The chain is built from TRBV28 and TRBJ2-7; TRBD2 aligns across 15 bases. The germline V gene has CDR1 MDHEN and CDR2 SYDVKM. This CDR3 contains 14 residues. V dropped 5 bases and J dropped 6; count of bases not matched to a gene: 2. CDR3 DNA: TGTGCCAGCAGTGGGGGACTAGCGGGAGGCGAGCAGTACTTC. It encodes CASSGGLAGGEQYF.

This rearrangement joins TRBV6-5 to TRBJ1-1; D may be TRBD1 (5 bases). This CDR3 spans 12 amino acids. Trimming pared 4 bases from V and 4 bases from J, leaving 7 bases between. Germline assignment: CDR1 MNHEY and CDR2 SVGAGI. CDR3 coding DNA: TGTGCCAGCAGTTTCCAGGGCACTGAAGCTTTCTTT. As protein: CASSFQGTEAFF.

This CDR3 is CASSLKLYEQFF. DNA for the CDR3: TGTGCCAGCAGCTTAAAACTATATGAGCAGTTCTTC. The genes are TRBV7-9 and TRBJ2-1; D gene uncertain. V lost 2 bases, J lost 8 bases, and 7 bases lay in between. Germline CDR1 SEHNR, CDR2 FQNEAQ (reference sequence). This CDR3 has 12 residues.

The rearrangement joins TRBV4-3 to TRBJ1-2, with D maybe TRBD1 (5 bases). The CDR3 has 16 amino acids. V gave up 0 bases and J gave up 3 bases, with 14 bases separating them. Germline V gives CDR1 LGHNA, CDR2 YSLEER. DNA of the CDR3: TGCGCCAGCAGCCAAGAGGGAGGGGCGCGGGACTATGGCTACACCTTC. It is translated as CASSQEGGARDYGYTF.

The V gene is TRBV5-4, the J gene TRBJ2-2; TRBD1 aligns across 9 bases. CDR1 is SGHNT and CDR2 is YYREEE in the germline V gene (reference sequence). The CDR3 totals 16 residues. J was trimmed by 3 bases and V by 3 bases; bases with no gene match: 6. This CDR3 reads CASSSGQGLDTGELFF. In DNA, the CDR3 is TGTGCCAGCAGCTCGGGACAGGGTTTGGACACCGGGGAGCTGTTTTTT.

The CDR3 here is CASNPGQGSYEQYF. DNA of the CDR3: TGTGCCAGCAATCCGGGACAGGGGTCCTACGAGCAGTACTTC. The chain joins TRBV25-1 to TRBJ2-5, with 10 bases aligning to TRBD1. The tail of the sequence fits TRBJ2-7 better, so the J call may be wrong. Per the germline V gene, CDR1 is MGHDK and CDR2 is SYGVNS. There are 14 residues in the CDR3.